This T cell receptor beta chain is from a study of post-analysis software for immune sequencing data. The wider study: Secondary progressive, relapsing-remitting and progressive-relapsing multiple sclerosis were among the included disease courses. Whole-study findings and limits: The study found significantly lower normalized Chao1 diversity in multiple sclerosis patients than in controls.

Unique molecular identifiers were present in the TCR beta cDNA libraries. Between roughly 1 and 10 million T cells gave rise to approximately 520,000 cDNA molecules. One entry per CDR3 protein, called by TCRdb with MiXCR from the PCR reads. The data show about 540,000 distinct CDR3 sequences, around 34% seen once. Note on this clonotype: The antigen is undetermined.

This receptor was identified in a girl younger than 18 with multiple sclerosis. The source material was blood.

The CDR3 loop is CASSPDRFYGYTF. The CDR3 DNA is TGTGCCAGCAGTCCGGACCGATTCTATGGCTACACCTTC. The chain recombines TRBV28 with TRBJ1-2; D ambiguous. The CDR3 runs to 13 residues. Germline lookup yields CDR1 MDHEN and CDR2 SYDVKM. V was shortened by 5 bases and J by 4 bases, with 11 bases between the two germline ends.